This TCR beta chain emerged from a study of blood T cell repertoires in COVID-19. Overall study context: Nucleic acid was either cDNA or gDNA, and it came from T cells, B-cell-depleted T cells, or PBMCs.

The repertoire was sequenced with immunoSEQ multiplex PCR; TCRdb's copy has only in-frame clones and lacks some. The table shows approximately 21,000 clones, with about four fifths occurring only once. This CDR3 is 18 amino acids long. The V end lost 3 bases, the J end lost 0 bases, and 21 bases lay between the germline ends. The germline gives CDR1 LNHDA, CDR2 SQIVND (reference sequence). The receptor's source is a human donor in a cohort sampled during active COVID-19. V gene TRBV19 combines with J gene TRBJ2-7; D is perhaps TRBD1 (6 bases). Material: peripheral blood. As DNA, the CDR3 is TGTGCCAGTAGTATTACAGCCTCCGGGGACACCCGCTCCTACGAGCAGTACTTC. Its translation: CASSITASGDTRSYEQYF.